The T cell receptor (beta chain) described here comes from a study of Graves' ophthalmopathy and Graves' hyperthyroidism. Findings of the study overall: With a specificity of around 76% and a sensitivity of approximately 68%, the model predicted ophthalmopathy progression.

This clonotype has a count of ten or more. Its matching antigen is unknown. The sequenced template was RNA, covering the TCR beta CDR3 region. Second-round multiplex PCR came after a first-round RT-PCR that employed HTBI primers. TCRdb recomputed calls from the multiplex PCR reads with MiXCR, one row per CDR3 protein. The table records roughly 300,000 distinct CDR3 sequences, roughly a sixth of them present only once. The germline gives CDR1 SGHAT, CDR2 FQDESV (reference sequence). The CDR3 contains 18 residues. Trimming pared 1 base from V and 3 bases from J, leaving 19 bases between. J is TRBJ2-1 and V is TRBV11-1; TRBD2 might be the D (5 bases). The specimen sequenced was peripheral blood. The receptor was isolated from an adult man with Graves' ophthalmopathy. The CDR3 DNA sequence: TGTGCCAGCAGCTTAGTGCCCGCAGCGGTAATATTCTACAATGAGCAGTTCTTC. This sequence encodes CASSLVPAAVIFYNEQFF.